This entry features one T cell receptor beta chain sequence. Method: immunoSEQ multiplex PCR; TCRdb's copy keeps in-frame clones and lacks some. The repertoire holds fewer than 60,000 clones, roughly 83% seen once, with around 9.6% in the top ten. The entry originates in a study of blood T cell repertoires in COVID-19. The CDR3 extends over 15 amino acids. The germline CDR1 and CDR2 sequences are MNHEY and SVGAGI. V lost 4 bases and J lost 5; bases outside the gene matches: 6. Sequencing was performed on peripheral blood. The TCR sequence derives from a man aged 30 to 45 with COVID-19, enrolled during active disease. The chain uses TRBV6-5 and TRBJ2-7; 12 bases are a match to TRBD1. The CDR3 here is CASSFSRDRGHEQYF. The DNA of the CDR3 is TGTGCCAGCAGTTTTTCGCGGGACAGGGGGCACGAGCAGTACTTC.